These 5 T cell receptor beta chains were all obtained from the same sample, sequenced in a study of response to subunit inactivated influenza vaccine. TCRdb redid the calling of the RT-PCR reads with MiXCR, one entry per CDR3 protein. The sample has a few hundred thousand distinct CDR3 sequences; 14% are singletons. Sequencing was performed on PBMCs from blood, taken 11 to 12 days after vaccination. These receptors came from a man between 45 and 60 years old who received an inactivated influenza vaccine.

V is TRBV6-1 and J is TRBJ2-3; 7 nucleotides line up with TRBD2. The ends lost 5 bases at V and 2 bases at J; junction bases unmatched: 4. CDR3 length: 14 amino acids. Germline V gene data show CDR1 as MNHNS and CDR2 as SASEGT. CDR3 region: CASSSGDHTDTQYF. In DNA, the CDR3 is TGTGCCAGCAGTAGCGGGGACCACACAGATACGCAGTATTTT.

The chain employs TRBV12-3 or TRBV12-4 and TRBJ2-7, with a weak D call TRBD2 (7 bases). The ends were cut back, 4 bases at V and 0 bases at J, with 13 bases in the middle. The length of the CDR3 is 15 residues. In DNA form, the CDR3 reads TGTGCCAGCAGTTGGGGGGGGGCGGTCTCCTACGAGCAGTACTTC. Its translation is CASSWGGAVSYEQYF.

Only a few counts were recorded for this clonotype. The chain couples TRBV4-2 to TRBJ2-2; D is ambiguous. Trimming shortened V by 4 bases and J by 8 bases, and 8 bases separated the two germline ends. The CDR3 length is 12 residues. Germline CDR1 is LGHNA and CDR2 is YNFKEQ. In DNA, the CDR3 is TGTGCCAGCAGCCGTCTTCTTGGGGAGCTGTTTTTT. Protein product: CASSRLLGELFF.

This clonotype showed up just a few times. V gene TRBV18 combines with J gene TRBJ1-1; 7 bases match TRBD1. This CDR3 has 15 amino acids. Germline V gene lookup returns CDR1 KGHSH and CDR2 LQKENI. V shed 4 bases and J 3 bases; nucleotides not matched to a gene: 8. DNA for the CDR3: TGTGCCAGCTCACTAACTGGTCAGGGGGACACTGAAGCTTTCTTT. Its translation: CASSLTGQGDTEAFF. Complete variable domain (other parts from reference TRBV18 and TRBJ1-1): NAGVMQNPRHLVRRRGQEARLRCSPMKGHSHVYWYRQLPEEGLKFMVYLQKENIIDESGMPKERFSAEFPKEGPSILRIQQVVRGDSAAYFCASSLTGQGDTEAFFGQGTRLTVV.

The chain couples TRBV11-2 to TRBJ2-3; D uncertain. The CDR3 has 13 residues. Germline V gene lookup returns CDR1 SGHAT and CDR2 FQNNGV. V lost 4 bases and J lost 2, with 7 bases in between. This CDR3 reads CASSSYPTDTQYF. DNA of the CDR3: TGTGCCAGCAGCTCGTATCCCACAGATACGCAGTATTTT.